What follows are 25 T cell receptor beta chains derived from one specimen sequenced in a study of cytomegalovirus exposure and HLA in healthy donors. 13 Jbeta primers and 60 Vbeta primers were used for the PCR. This table comes from immunoSEQ multiplex PCR, and its TCRdb copy is limited to in-frame clones, with some not included. The sample carries about 160,000 clones, around two thirds recorded once. Sequencing was performed on PBMCs. These TCRs come from a man in his fifties or sixties in good health and CMV-seronegative.

The chain recombines TRBV5-6 with TRBJ2-7; 10 bases align to TRBD1. Germline V gene data show CDR1 as SGHDT and CDR2 as YYEEEE. Losses at the gene ends were 4 bases for V and 2 bases for J; bases not matched to a gene: 9. The CDR3 contains 16 residues. CDR3 region: CASSPNRDRGTYEQYF. CDR3 bases: TGTGCCAGCAGCCCGAACCGGGACAGGGGTACCTACGAGCAGTACTTC.

The chain combines TRBV25-1 with TRBJ1-5, with 7 bases that match TRBD1. The CDR3 length is 16 residues. Germline assignment: CDR1 MGHDK and CDR2 SYGVNS. Trimming removed 5 bases from V and 6 bases from J; junction bases left unmatched: 13. CDR3 coding DNA: TGTGCCAGCAGTCCCGGGTGGGGCAGGGGGATTCAGCCCCAGCATTTT. Translation gives CASSPGWGRGIQPQHF.

This clone has just a few counts. V is TRBV7-8 and J is TRBJ2-7; D might be TRBD2 (5 bases). CDR3 size: 16 residues. Germline CDR1 and CDR2: SGHVS and FQNEAQ. V lost 1 base and J 0 bases, leaving 13 bases between the germline ends. The CDR3 DNA is TGTGCCAGCAGCTTAGGAGGGTCTCGAAGCTCCTACGAGCAGTACTTC. This gives the protein CASSLGGSRSSYEQYF.

The V gene is TRBV28, the J gene TRBJ2-4, with TRBD2 as a possible D gene (6 bases). The CDR3 loop spans 14 amino acids. Trimming pared 5 bases from V and 3 bases from J, leaving 11 bases between. CDR1 is MDHEN and CDR2 is SYDVKM in the germline V gene. The CDR3 loop reads CASSPGLLKNIQYF. The CDR3 region has the DNA TGTGCCAGCAGTCCGGGACTTCTCAAAAACATTCAGTACTTC.

The V gene is TRBV28, the J gene TRBJ2-7; no definite D call. The germline V gene encodes CDR1 MDHEN and CDR2 SYDVKM. With 7 bases removed from V and 3 bases from J, the gap between germline ends came to 7 bases. The CDR3 has 11 amino acids. The CDR3 reads CASTTHYEQYF. As DNA, the CDR3 is TGTGCCAGCACAACTCACTACGAGCAGTACTTC.

V gene TRBV5-4 combines with J gene TRBJ2-7; the match to TRBD2 covers 8 bases. V was pared by 2 bases and J by 2 bases, with 12 bases of the junction left unmatched. The CDR3 runs to 17 residues. Germline CDR1 SGHNT, CDR2 YYREEE (reference sequence). The CDR3 nucleotides are TGTGCCAGCAGCTTACTATCGGGACTAGGAACACCCTACGAGCAGTACTTC. It is translated as CASSLLSGLGTPYEQYF.

The gene calls are TRBV11-3 and TRBJ2-3; TRBD1 matches at 8 bases. The germline V gene encodes CDR1 SGHNT and CDR2 YENEEA. This CDR3 is built from 14 residues. With V trimmed by 5 bases and J by 0 bases, 1 base remained unmatched. As DNA, the CDR3 is TGTGCCAGCAGCCGGGACAGGAGCACAGATACGCAGTATTTT. Its protein product is CASSRDRSTDTQYF.

This clone appeared a few times. The J gene is TRBJ1-5, the V gene TRBV7-2; D gene unclear. Germline V lookup: CDR1 SGHTA, CDR2 FQGNSA. V was cut by 5 bases and J by 4 bases, with 6 bases left in between. The CDR3 loop spans 12 amino acids. The CDR3 sequence: CASSRGNQPQHF. In DNA form, the CDR3 reads TGTGCCAGCAGCCGAGGGAATCAGCCCCAGCATTTT.

This clone was counted a single time. This chain uses TRBV7-2 with TRBJ2-5; maybe TRBD2 (6 bases). The germline V and J ends were trimmed by 5 bases and 4 bases, with 14 bases remaining between them. The CDR3 has 14 amino acids. Germline V gene lookup returns CDR1 SGHTA and CDR2 FQGNSA. CDR3 bases: TGTGCCAGCAGCCCCGGCGGAGGGAGAGAGACCCAGTACTTC. Encoded protein: CASSPGGGRETQYF.

Details on this clone: One end of the junction fails to match germline, which may point to a read error. The chain combines TRBV18 with TRBJ2-3, with a weak D call TRBD1 (6 bases). Germline-derived CDR1 and CDR2 are KGHSH and LQKENI. There are 13 residues in the CDR3. The CDR3 spells CATSGALTDTQYF. DNA of the CDR3: TGTGCCACCTCAGGGGCCCTCACAGATACGCAGTATTTT.

A few counts support this clone. V is TRBV27 and J is TRBJ1-4, with TRBD1 identical over 9 bases. Trimming at V came to 5 bases and at J to 7 bases, leaving 11 bases not matched to a gene. The CDR3 sequence is 16 residues long. CDR1 is MNHEY and CDR2 is SMNVEV in the germline V gene (reference sequence). The CDR3 sequence is CASSPVATGGVEKLFF. CDR3 DNA: TGTGCCAGCAGTCCCGTAGCGACAGGGGGAGTTGAAAAACTGTTTTTT.

The J gene is TRBJ1-1, the V gene TRBV11-2; 12 nucleotides agree with TRBD1. CDR3 length equals 17 residues. From germline, CDR1 is SGHAT and CDR2 FQNNGV. Losses at the gene ends were 2 bases for V and 4 bases for J; bases not matched to a gene: 8. Here the CDR3 DNA reads TGTGCCAGCAGCTTATCCGGGACAGGGGGCCAGAGCACTGAAGCTTTCTTT. This gives the protein CASSLSGTGGQSTEAFF.

The genes are TRBV5-6 and TRBJ1-1; D unresolved. Trimming shortened V by 2 bases and J by 1 base, and 6 bases separated the two germline ends. The CDR3 contains 13 residues. Germline V gene data show CDR1 as SGHDT and CDR2 as YYEEEE. The CDR3 nucleotides are TGTGCCAGCAGCTTTGGAGAGAACACTGAAGCTTTCTTT. Translation gives CASSFGENTEAFF.

The chain couples TRBV28 to TRBJ2-7, with TRBD2 matching over 8 bases. J gave up 0 bases and V 6 bases, and 16 bases lay outside the gene matches. Germline V lookup: CDR1 MDHEN, CDR2 SYDVKM. The CDR3 runs 18 residues. The CDR3 coding sequence is TGTGCCAGCAGCCCGGGGGGGGAGATTACGTCCTCCTCCTACGAGCAGTACTTC. Its protein product is CASSPGGEITSSSYEQYF. The entire variable domain, with the rest obtained from reference TRBV28 and TRBJ2-7, is as follows: DVKVTQSSRYLVKRTGEKVFLECVQDMDHENMFWYRQDPGLGLRLIYFSYDVKMKEKGDIPEGYSVSREKKERFSLILESASTNQTSMYLCASSPGGEITSSSYEQYFGPGTRLTVT.

Worth noting for this clone: The same CDR3 can be traced to other DNA sequences in this sample. The chain combines TRBV5-1 with TRBJ2-1; 7 nucleotides align to TRBD2. Trimming took 0 bases from V and 4 from J; bases not matched to a gene: 4. This CDR3 has 15 residues. CDR1 is SGHRS, CDR2 YFSETQ, per germline. Here the CDR3 reads CASSLGRDYYNEQFF. Here the CDR3 DNA reads TGCGCCAGCAGCTTGGGTCGGGACTATTACAATGAGCAGTTCTTC.

J is TRBJ2-1 and V is TRBV6-1; D possibly corresponds to TRBD1 (5 bases). The CDR3 contains 13 residues. The germline CDR1 and CDR2 sequences are MNHNS and SASEGT. Between the trimmed V and J ends, which lost 1 base and 7 bases, there was a span of 8 bases. CDR3 in DNA: TGTGCCAGCAGTGAAGTGGGGCGAAATGAGCAGTTCTTC. It codes for CASSEVGRNEQFF.

J is TRBJ1-2 and V is TRBV4-2; TRBD1 might be the D (5 bases). V gave up 1 base and J gave up 3 bases, with 15 bases separating them. Germline V lookup: CDR1 LGHNA, CDR2 YNFKEQ. CDR3 length: 16 amino acids. The CDR3 spells CASSQALLGAYYGYTF. In nucleotides, the CDR3 is TGTGCCAGCAGCCAAGCCTTGCTAGGGGCATACTATGGCTACACCTTC.

This chain connects TRBV2 to TRBJ2-5; D gene ambiguous. The CDR3 contains 13 residues. CDR1 SNHLY and CDR2 FYNNEI come from the germline V gene. V was cut by 4 bases and J by 2 bases, with 8 bases left in between. The CDR3 here is CASSVQMQETQYF. The CDR3 nucleotides are TGTGCCAGCAGTGTCCAGATGCAAGAGACCCAGTACTTC.

This chain links TRBV6-5 with TRBJ1-1, with D maybe TRBD1 (5 bases). V lost 2 bases and J lost 0, with 10 bases in between. The CDR3 is 15 amino acids. Germline assignment: CDR1 MNHEY and CDR2 SVGAGI. For the CDR3, the DNA is TGTGCCAGCAGTTACAGTGAGACAGTGAACACTGAAGCTTTCTTT. It specifies CASSYSETVNTEAFF.

CDR3 nucleotides: TGTGCCAGCAGTTTTTTGGACAGGGGAAATGAAAAACTGTTTTTT. Its translation is CASSFLDRGNEKLFF. V is TRBV6-5 and J is TRBJ1-4; 9 bases align to TRBD1. Germline trimming cut 4 bases from V and 5 bases from J; bases unmatched to any gene: 5. The CDR3 consists of 15 residues. Per the germline V gene, CDR1 is MNHEY and CDR2 is SVGAGI.

The genes are TRBV11-2 and TRBJ2-5, with D perhaps matching TRBD1 (5 bases). The CDR3 contains 13 residues. Trimming stripped 5 bases from V and 9 bases from J, with 16 bases between. Germline V gene lookup returns CDR1 SGHAT and CDR2 FQNNGV. The CDR3: CASSPRQTEAQYF. The CDR3 region has the DNA TGTGCCAGCAGCCCCCGACAGACTGAGGCCCAGTACTTC.

This clone came up once. The CDR3 loop reads CASSLSVIGYTF. In nucleotides, the CDR3 is TGTGCCAGCAGTTTATCGGTTATAGGCTACACCTTC. This chain joins TRBV28 and TRBJ1-2; D is ambiguous. V was trimmed by 1 base and J by 8 bases, leaving 8 bases between them. Germline V CDR1 and CDR2: MDHEN, SYDVKM. CDR3 size: 12 residues.

The chain is built from TRBV28 and TRBJ2-3; TRBD2 matches 12 bases. CDR1 and CDR2 from the germline V gene are MDHEN and SYDVKM. The CDR3 loop spans 14 amino acids. V lost 7 bases and J lost 4; bases outside the gene matches: 3. As DNA, the CDR3 is TGTGCCAGCAAGGGGACTAGCGGGCCAGATACGCAGTATTTT. Protein sequence: CASKGTSGPDTQYF.

The chain has TRBV19 and TRBJ2-7; the D gene is possibly TRBD1 (6 bases). Germline CDR1 is LNHDA and CDR2 is SQIVND (reference sequence). Trimming removed 1 base from V and 2 bases from J, with 15 bases in between. The CDR3 totals 16 residues. The CDR3 reads CASSIGGGRAAYEQYF. The CDR3 bases are TGTGCCAGTAGTATAGGAGGGGGACGGGCGGCCTACGAGCAGTACTTC.

In this sample, this clone turned up a few times. The J gene is TRBJ2-3, the V gene TRBV11-1, with a weak D call TRBD2 (5 bases). Trimming took 7 bases from V and 2 from J, leaving 10 bases between them. Germline V gene lookup returns CDR1 SGHAT and CDR2 FQDESV (reference sequence). The CDR3 runs to 13 residues. This CDR3 reads CASNFGDTDTQYF. CDR3 DNA: TGTGCCAGCAACTTCGGGGACACAGATACGCAGTATTTT.